This T cell receptor (beta chain) was obtained from a study of neoadjuvant nivolumab and ipilimumab in lung cancer. General study findings and limits: TCR richness and clonality were higher in tumors than adjacent uninvolved lung. From pretherapy to surgery, tumor richness and clonality rose with dual therapy. Pathologic regression was not significantly tied to TCR clonality.

As regards this clone: The antigen is not known.

Only in-frame clones appear in the TCRdb table, and some are missing; sequencing was by immunoSEQ multiplex PCR. The sample includes 25,000 to 35,000 clones, more than 85% of them seen just once. The CDR3 extends over 14 amino acids. Trimming pared 5 bases from V and 5 bases from J, leaving 16 bases between. In germline, CDR1 is SGHRS, CDR2 YFSETQ. The chain has TRBV5-1 and TRBJ2-5; TRBD1 might be the D (5 bases). This sequence originates from an adult with non-small cell lung cancer. The sample here was peripheral blood, taken after neoadjuvant nivolumab, alone or with ipilimumab, at or shortly before surgery. The CDR3 region has the DNA TGCGCCAGCAGTATGGGCCAAAGGGGTGAGACCCAGTACTTC. Translation gives CASSMGQRGETQYF.